These T cell receptor beta chains were read from a single sample in a study of beta chain features in type 1 diabetes. Produced via immunoSEQ multiplex PCR; TCRdb's table is partial and in-frame only. The table has some 360,000 clones, about 20% seen once. Sequencing was performed on naive CD4+ T cells from blood. Receptors were obtained from a young woman in good health. CDR3s include the opening cysteine and the closing phenylalanine or tryptophan. A D gene is named only where the DNA matches it firmly. The size field is filled for only some rows; it gives once, few, many or a size class.

-,TRBV4-2,TRBJ1-1,few,TGTGCCAGCAGCCAGCCGGGAGGTGATGAAGCTTTCTTT,CASSQPGGDEAFF
-,TRBV5-1,TRBJ2-1,few,TGCGCCAGCAGCGGCCAAGGGGGGGATGAGCAGTTCTTC,CASSGQGGDEQFF
-,TRBV5-1,TRBJ1-2,few,TGCGCCAGCAGCTTGTCCGGGATGGGGTATGGCTACACCTTC,CASSLSGMGYGYTF
-,TRBV18,TRBJ2-5,-,TGTGCCAGCTCACCCAGTCAGATCACGAAGACCCAGTACTTC,CASSPSQITKTQYF
-,TRBV7-9,TRBJ2-3,-,TGTGCCAGCAGCTTAGGGGCTAGCACAGATACGCAGTATTTT,CASSLGASTDTQYF
-,TRBV7-9,TRBJ2-5,few,TGTGCCAGCAGCTTAGGGAGGACCGCTCAAGAGACCCAGTACTTC,CASSLGRTAQETQYF
TRBD1,TRBV30,TRBJ1-1,-,TGTGCCTGGAGTAACAGGGGGTCATGGGACACTGAAGCTTTCTTT,CAWSNRGSWDTEAFF
-,TRBV4-2,TRBJ2-2,once,TGTGCCAGCAGCCAGGTCCGCGCAGGGACCGGGGAGCTGTTTTTT,CASSQVRAGTGELFF
TRBD2,TRBV4-1,TRBJ2-7,-,TGCGCCAGCAGCCAACTGGGACTAGCGGGGGCCTACGAGCAGTACTTC,CASSQLGLAGAYEQYF
TRBD1,TRBV7-6,TRBJ2-4,few,TGTGCCAGCAGCTTGACCGGGACAGGGGGCGCAGGCATTCAGTACTTC,CASSLTGTGGAGIQYF
-,TRBV30,TRBJ1-3,once,TGTGCCTCGGGGGTCGGAAACACCATATATTTT,CASGVGNTIYF
-,TRBV30,TRBJ1-5,-,TGTGCCTCATCACAGGGACTAGGGCCCCAGCATTTT,CASSQGLGPQHF
TRBD2,TRBV18,TRBJ2-1,few,TGTGCCAGCTCAAGACCCGGGACTAGCGGGAGCAATGAGCAGTTCTTC,CASSRPGTSGSNEQFF
TRBD1,TRBV30,TRBJ1-6,-,TGTGCCTGGAGCTTAGGGCGGGACAGGGGAAGCTCCTATAATTCACCCCTCCACTTT,CAWSLGRDRGSSYNSPLHF
TRBD1,TRBV18,TRBJ2-5,few,TGTGCCAGCTCACCCGACAGGGGGGAGACCCAGTACTTC,CASSPDRGETQYF
-,TRBV11-2,TRBJ2-1,-,TGTGCCAGCAGCGCTCCGAGGGGGGGGCTTGAGCAGTTCTTC,CASSAPRGGLEQFF
-,TRBV27,TRBJ1-6,-,TGTGCCAGCAGTGGCATCTATAATTCACCCCTCCACTTT,CASSGIYNSPLHF
TRBD2,TRBV7-9,TRBJ2-3,-,TGTGCCAGCAGCCTTAGCGGGGGCACAGATACGCAGTATTTT,CASSLSGGTDTQYF
-,TRBV20-1,TRBJ2-1,-,TGCAGTGCTAGGTCGAATGAGCAGTTCTTC,CSARSNEQFF
-,TRBV2,TRBJ1-1,few,TGTGCCAGCAGTGAGCAGGGGACTGAAGCTTTCTTT,CASSEQGTEAFF
-,TRBV5-4,TRBJ1-2,-,TGTGCCAGCAGCTTGTCCATACATAACTATGGCTACACCTTC,CASSLSIHNYGYTF
-,TRBV2,TRBJ2-5,few,TGTGCCAGCAGTGATTCCGGGGGGCTACCCTCGGAGACCCAGTACTTC,CASSDSGGLPSETQYF
-,TRBV14,TRBJ1-1,few,TGTGCCAGCAGCCAGATAGGCAGGGGAAGGACTGAAGCTTTCTTT,CASSQIGRGRTEAFF
TRBD1,TRBV30,TRBJ1-2,few,TGTGCCTGGAGATCGGACAGGGTCCAGGATGGCTACACCTTC,CAWRSDRVQDGYTF
-,TRBV20-1,TRBJ2-1,few,TGCAGTGCTGGCGGACAGAATGAGCAGTTCTTC,CSAGGQNEQFF
-,TRBV19,TRBJ1-2,-,TGTGCCAGTAGCGAGCAGGGATACTACACCTTC,CASSEQGYYTF
-,TRBV7-2,TRBJ2-1,-,TGTGCCAGCAGGCCCGGCCAGGGATGGGGTGAGCAGTTCTTC,CASRPGQGWGEQFF
-,TRBV29-1,TRBJ1-1,few,TGCAGCGTTGACGTGGACAGGAACACTGAAGCTTTCTTT,CSVDVDRNTEAFF
TRBD1,TRBV5-1,TRBJ1-2,-,TGCGCCAGCAGCTTTTCGCCGGGACAGCTTAACTATGGCTACACCTTC,CASSFSPGQLNYGYTF
-,TRBV7-8,TRBJ1-4,-,TGTGCCAGCAGACCTAGGAGTAATGAAAAACTGTTTTTT,CASRPRSNEKLFF
TRBD1,TRBV7-9,TRBJ1-2,few,TGTGCCAGCAGCCTCGGACAGGGGAACTATGGCTACACCTTC,CASSLGQGNYGYTF
TRBD1,TRBV5-6,TRBJ1-4,few,TGTGCCAGCACTCGGACAGGGACTAATGAAAAACTGTTTTTT,CASTRTGTNEKLFF
-,TRBV5-1,TRBJ2-5,-,TGCGCCAGCAGTTCCCCATCGACAAGCGAGACCCAGTACTTC,CASSSPSTSETQYF
TRBD2,TRBV4-1,TRBJ2-3,-,TGCGCCAGCAGCCAAGCGTCAGAACTAGCGAGCACAGATACGCAGTATTTT,CASSQASELASTDTQYF
-,TRBV5-4,TRBJ1-3,-,TGTGCCAGCAGCTTGGGCCAGGGCCGAAACACCATATATTTT,CASSLGQGRNTIYF
TRBD1,TRBV7-3,TRBJ1-1,few,TGTGCCAGCAGCTTAGGGACAGGTGGGGATGAAGCTTTCTTT,CASSLGTGGDEAFF
TRBD2,TRBV30,TRBJ2-7,few,TGTGCCTGGATGACTAGCGGCAACGAGCAGTACTTC,CAWMTSGNEQYF
TRBD1,TRBV2,TRBJ2-3,few,TGTGCCAGCACGGACAGGGGGCTCGGGACGCAGTATTTT,CASTDRGLGTQYF
-,TRBV9,TRBJ1-3,few,TGTGCCAGCAGCCAGGGGACCGAAAACACCATATATTTT,CASSQGTENTIYF
-,TRBV18,TRBJ1-5,-,TGTGCCAGCTCCCGAGACAGGTTGTTGGTGGGCAATCAGCCCCAGCATTTT,CASSRDRLLVGNQPQHF
-,TRBV30,TRBJ1-1,-,TGTGCCTGGAGTGGGGGCGACACTGAAGCTTTCTTT,CAWSGGDTEAFF
-,TRBV25-1,TRBJ2-5,few,TGTGCCAGCAGTGAATTAGGAGTAGAGACCCAGTACTTC,CASSELGVETQYF
TRBD1,TRBV5-1,TRBJ1-2,-,TGCGCCAGCAGCGACAGGGACTATGGCTACACCTTC,CASSDRDYGYTF
-,TRBV7-9,TRBJ1-2,-,TGTGCCAGCAGCTATCGGGAGGTGAGGGCAGGGGCCTATGGCTACACCTTC,CASSYREVRAGAYGYTF
TRBD2,TRBV11-3,TRBJ2-7,-,TGTGCCAGCAGCGAGACTAGCCAGGGATACGAGCAGTACTTC,CASSETSQGYEQYF
TRBD2,TRBV7-2,TRBJ2-3,-,TGTGCCAGCACCCCGCAGGGACTAGCGGGGGAGGATTCAGATACGCAGTATTTT,CASTPQGLAGEDSDTQYF
-,TRBV2,TRBJ1-2,-,TGTGCCAGCAGTGAGGAGCCAGCGGCTAACTATGGCTACACCTTC,CASSEEPAANYGYTF
TRBD2,TRBV7-7,TRBJ2-1,few,TGTGCTAGCAGCCTAGCGGGAGGGCTTTACAATGAGCAGTTCTTC,CASSLAGGLYNEQFF
-,TRBV30,TRBJ2-7,-,TGTGCCTGGAATCAAGGGGGCGAGCAGTACTTC,CAWNQGGEQYF
-,TRBV25-1,TRBJ2-1,-,TGTGCCTCAAGGGACAAACGATACAATGAGCAGTTCTTC,CASRDKRYNEQFF
-,TRBV10-3,TRBJ1-1,few,TGTGCCATCAGTGATATGTGGGCCCCTGAAGCTTTCTTT,CAISDMWAPEAFF
-,TRBV6-4,TRBJ1-5,once,TGTGCCAGCAGTCGGGGGTACGGTCAGCCCCAGCATTTT,CASSRGYGQPQHF
-,TRBV5-6,TRBJ1-5,-,TGTGCCAGCAGCTTGTCGGGGAGGGCAGATCAGCCCCAGCATTTT,CASSLSGRADQPQHF